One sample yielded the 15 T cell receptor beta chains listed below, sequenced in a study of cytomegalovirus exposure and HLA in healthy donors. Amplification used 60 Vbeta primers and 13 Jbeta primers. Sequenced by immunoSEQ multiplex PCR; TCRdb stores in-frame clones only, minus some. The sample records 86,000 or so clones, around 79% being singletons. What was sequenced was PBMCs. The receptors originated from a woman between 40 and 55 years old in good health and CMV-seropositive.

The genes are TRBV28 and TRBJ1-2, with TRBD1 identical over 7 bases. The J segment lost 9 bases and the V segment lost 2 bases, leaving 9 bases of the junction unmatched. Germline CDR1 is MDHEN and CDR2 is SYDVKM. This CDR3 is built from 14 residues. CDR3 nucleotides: TGTGCCAGCAGTTTAAAGGGGGCCTATCTGAGCTACACCTTC. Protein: CASSLKGAYLSYTF.

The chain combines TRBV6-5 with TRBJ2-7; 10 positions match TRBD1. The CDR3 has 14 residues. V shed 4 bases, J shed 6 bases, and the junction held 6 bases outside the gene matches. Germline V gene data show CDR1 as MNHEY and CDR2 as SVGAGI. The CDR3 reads CASSWGQGRGEQYF. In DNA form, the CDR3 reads TGTGCCAGCAGTTGGGGACAGGGGAGGGGCGAGCAGTACTTC.

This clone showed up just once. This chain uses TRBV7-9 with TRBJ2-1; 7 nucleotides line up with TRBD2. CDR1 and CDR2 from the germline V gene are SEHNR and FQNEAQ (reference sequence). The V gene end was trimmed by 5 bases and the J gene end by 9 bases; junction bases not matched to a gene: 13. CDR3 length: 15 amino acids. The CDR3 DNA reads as TGTGCCAGCAGCGAGGGACTACATCCTATCAGTGAGCAGTTCTTC. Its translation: CASSEGLHPISEQFF.

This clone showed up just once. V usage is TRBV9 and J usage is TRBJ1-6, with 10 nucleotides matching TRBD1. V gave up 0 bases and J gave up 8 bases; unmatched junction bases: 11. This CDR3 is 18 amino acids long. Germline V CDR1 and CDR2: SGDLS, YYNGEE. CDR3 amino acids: CASSVVGTGVFGYSPLHF. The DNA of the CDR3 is TGTGCCAGCAGCGTAGTTGGGACAGGGGTGTTTGGTTATTCACCCCTCCACTTT.

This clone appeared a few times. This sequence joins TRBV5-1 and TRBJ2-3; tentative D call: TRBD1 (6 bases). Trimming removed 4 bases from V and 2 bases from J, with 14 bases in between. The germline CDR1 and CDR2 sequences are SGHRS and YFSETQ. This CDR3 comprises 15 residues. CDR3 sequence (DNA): TGCGCCAGCAGCCCGGCAGGGGCAAACACAGATACGCAGTATTTT. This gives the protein CASSPAGANTDTQYF.

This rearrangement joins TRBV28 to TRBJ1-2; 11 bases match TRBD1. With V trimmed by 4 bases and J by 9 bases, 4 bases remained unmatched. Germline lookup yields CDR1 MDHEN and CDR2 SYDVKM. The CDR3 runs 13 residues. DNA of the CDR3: TGTGCCAGCAGTTCCGGGACAGGGGGTAGCTACACCTTC. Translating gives CASSSGTGGSYTF.

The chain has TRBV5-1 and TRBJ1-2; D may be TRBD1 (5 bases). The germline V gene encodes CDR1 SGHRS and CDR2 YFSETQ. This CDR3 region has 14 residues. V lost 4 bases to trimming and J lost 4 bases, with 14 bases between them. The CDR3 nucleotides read TGCGCCAGCAGCGTCGGGGGGGGGACCTATGGCTACACCTTC. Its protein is CASSVGGGTYGYTF.

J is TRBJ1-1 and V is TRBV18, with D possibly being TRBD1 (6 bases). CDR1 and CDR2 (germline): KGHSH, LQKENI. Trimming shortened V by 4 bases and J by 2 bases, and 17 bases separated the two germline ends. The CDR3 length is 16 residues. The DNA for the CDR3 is TGTGCCAGCTCACGGGGGATACAGGGTAGCAACACTGAAGCTTTCTTT. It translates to CASSRGIQGSNTEAFF.

The CDR3 nucleotides are TGTGCCAGTAGTATGATAGAGGCGTCCGGATTACTAAAAAAACTGTTTTTT. Residues: CASSMIEASGLLKKLFF. This chain links TRBV19 with TRBJ1-4, with no clear D. Trimming took off 3 bases at V and 9 bases at J, with 23 bases between the two ends. CDR1 and CDR2 (germline): LNHDA, SQIVND (reference sequence). The CDR3 consists of 17 residues.

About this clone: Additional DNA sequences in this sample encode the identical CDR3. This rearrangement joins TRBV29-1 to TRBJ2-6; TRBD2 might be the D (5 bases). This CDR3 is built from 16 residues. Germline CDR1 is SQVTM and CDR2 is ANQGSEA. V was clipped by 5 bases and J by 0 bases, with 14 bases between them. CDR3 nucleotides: TGCAGCGTTCTGAGGACTTCTCTCTCTGGGGCCAACGTCCTGACTTTC. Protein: CSVLRTSLSGANVLTF.

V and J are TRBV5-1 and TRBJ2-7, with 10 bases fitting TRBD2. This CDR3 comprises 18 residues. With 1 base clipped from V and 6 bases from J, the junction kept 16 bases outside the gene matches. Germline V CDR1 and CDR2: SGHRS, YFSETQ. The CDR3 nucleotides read TGCGCCAGCAGCTTGTCGTCCGGACAGGGCTTAGCGGGAGGCGAGCAGTACTTC. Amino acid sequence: CASSLSSGQGLAGGEQYF. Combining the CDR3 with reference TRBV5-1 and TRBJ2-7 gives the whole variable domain KAGVTQTPRYLIKTRGQQVTLSCSPISGHRSVSWYQQTPGQGLQFLFEYFSETQRNKGNFPGRFSGRQFSNSRSEMNVSTLELGDSALYLCASSLSSGQGLAGGEQYFGPGTRLTVT.

The CDR3 is CASGSPRVSYGYTF. The CDR3 coding sequence is TGTGCCAGCGGGAGCCCGCGGGTTAGCTATGGCTACACCTTC. The chain carries TRBV28 and TRBJ1-2; D gene uncertain. Germline loops: CDR1 MDHEN, CDR2 SYDVKM. The germline V and J ends were trimmed by 8 bases and 4 bases, with 17 bases remaining between them. The CDR3 length is 14 residues.

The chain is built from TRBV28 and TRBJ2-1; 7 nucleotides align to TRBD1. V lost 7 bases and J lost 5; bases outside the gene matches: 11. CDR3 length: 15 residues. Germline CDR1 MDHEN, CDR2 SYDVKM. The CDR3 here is CASTPGQAFNNEQFF. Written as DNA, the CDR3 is TGTGCCAGCACTCCCGGACAGGCCTTCAACAATGAGCAGTTCTTC.

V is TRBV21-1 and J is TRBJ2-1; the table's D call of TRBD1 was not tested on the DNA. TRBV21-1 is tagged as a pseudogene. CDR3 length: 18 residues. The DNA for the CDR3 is TGTGCCAGCAGCACAAAAGGGGGTGGACAGGGGGCAGTCAATGAGCAGTTCTTC. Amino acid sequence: CASSTKGGGQGAVNEQFF.

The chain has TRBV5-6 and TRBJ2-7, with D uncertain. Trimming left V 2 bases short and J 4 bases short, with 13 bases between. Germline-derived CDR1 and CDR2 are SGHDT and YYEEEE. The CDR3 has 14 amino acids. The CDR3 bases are TGTGCCAGCAGCTTACCCGGGTCTCTTTACGAGCAGTACTTC. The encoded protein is CASSLPGSLYEQYF. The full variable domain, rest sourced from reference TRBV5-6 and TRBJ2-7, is DAGVTQSPTHLIKTRGQQVTLRCSPKSGHDTVSWYQQALGQGPQFIFQYYEEEERQRGNFPDRFSGHQFPNYSSELNVNALLLGDSALYLCASSLPGSLYEQYFGPGTRLTVT.